The clone carrying this T cell receptor beta chain has a handful of counts. The table came from immunoSEQ multiplex PCR; TCRdb's copy has only in-frame clones and leaves some out. The sample consists of over 25,000 clones, around 80% of them appearing once. This sample stems from a study of OX40 agonist ivuxolimab in advanced cancers. Trimming removed 5 bases at V and 3 bases at J, with 15 bases between. This CDR3 spans 15 amino acids. CDR1 is LNHDA, CDR2 SQIVND, per germline (reference sequence). This TCR was sampled from an adult with an advanced solid tumor such as melanoma, head and neck, liver or kidney cancer. The chain couples TRBV19 to TRBJ2-3; unclear D gene. Specimen: CD4+ or CD8+ T cells sorted from blood, collected in a trial of the OX40 agonist ivuxolimab. CDR3 residues: CASSGEDRTTDTQYF. CDR3 nucleotides: TGTGCCAGTAGTGGAGAGGATCGGACGACAGATACGCAGTATTTT.